This T cell receptor beta chain derives from a study of cytomegalovirus exposure and HLA in healthy donors. Study-wide points: In a later analysis, CMV-associated beta chains were mostly HLA-associated, it appeared. Later on, a genetic analysis was performed. It linked a missense variant in DCLRE1C with V- and J-gene trimming of TCR beta.

It was with 60 Vbeta and 13 Jbeta primers that the PCR ran. The method was immunoSEQ multiplex PCR; TCRdb's version includes in-frame clones alone and lacks a portion of them. The data show approximately 130,000 clones, roughly 79% seen once. Points on this clone: What it recognizes is unknown.

V was clipped by 7 bases and J by 1 base; unmatched bases: 2. Germline CDR1 and CDR2: GTSNPN and SVGIG (reference sequence). The CDR3 runs 13 residues. Specimen: PBMCs. The rearrangement links TRBV30 to TRBJ2-3; 10 bases map to TRBD1. The source of this sequence is a man aged 25-40 years in good health and CMV-seronegative. This CDR3 reads CASDRGRTDTQYF. In DNA, the CDR3 is TGTGCCTCTGACAGGGGGCGCACAGATACGCAGTATTTT.